The sequence of this T cell receptor beta chain was determined in a study of cytomegalovirus exposure and HLA in healthy donors. The method was immunoSEQ multiplex PCR; TCRdb's version includes in-frame clones alone and lacks a portion of them. The sample holds fewer than 200,000 clones; 80% to 90% are singletons and the top ten take about 2.2%. The CDR3 spans 14 residues. V lost 1 base and J 6 bases, leaving 14 bases between the germline ends. Germline CDR1 and CDR2: SGHNT and YYREEE (reference sequence). The chain is built from TRBV5-4 and TRBJ2-7; unclear D gene. Material for sequencing was PBMCs. The sequence derives from a woman younger than 35 in good health and CMV-seronegative. CDR3: CASSLFGKTREQYF. Here the CDR3 DNA reads TGTGCCAGCAGCTTGTTTGGCAAAACCCGCGAGCAGTACTTC.